Listed here is a single T cell receptor (beta chain). Its antigen is not identified. This sample is drawn from a study of cytomegalovirus exposure and HLA in healthy donors. Primers included in the PCR were 60 Vbeta and 13 Jbeta primers. The data were produced by immunoSEQ multiplex PCR, yet TCRdb's version contains in-frame clones alone and is incomplete. The table has about 130,000 clones, 72% seen once. CDR1 is MNHEY and CDR2 is SVGAGI in the germline V gene. The CDR3 spans 15 residues. J was trimmed by 7 bases and V by 3 bases; bases with no gene match: 9. General study results and limits: Earlier analysis looked at TCR beta V segments, and most were productive about 87% or about 30% of the time. A link between a missense DCLRE1C variant and TCR beta V- and J-gene trimming emerged from a later analysis. Cytomegalovirus-associated TCR beta chains were listed, numbering 150 to 200.

The sequencing sample was made of PBMCs. This receptor was obtained from a man aged 45-60 years in good health and CMV-seropositive. The rearrangement joins TRBV6-5 to TRBJ2-1, with 7 bases matching TRBD2. The CDR3, as DNA: TGTGCCAGCAGTTATCGGGGGGACCTTACGAATGAGCAGTTCTTC. As protein: CASSYRGDLTNEQFF.